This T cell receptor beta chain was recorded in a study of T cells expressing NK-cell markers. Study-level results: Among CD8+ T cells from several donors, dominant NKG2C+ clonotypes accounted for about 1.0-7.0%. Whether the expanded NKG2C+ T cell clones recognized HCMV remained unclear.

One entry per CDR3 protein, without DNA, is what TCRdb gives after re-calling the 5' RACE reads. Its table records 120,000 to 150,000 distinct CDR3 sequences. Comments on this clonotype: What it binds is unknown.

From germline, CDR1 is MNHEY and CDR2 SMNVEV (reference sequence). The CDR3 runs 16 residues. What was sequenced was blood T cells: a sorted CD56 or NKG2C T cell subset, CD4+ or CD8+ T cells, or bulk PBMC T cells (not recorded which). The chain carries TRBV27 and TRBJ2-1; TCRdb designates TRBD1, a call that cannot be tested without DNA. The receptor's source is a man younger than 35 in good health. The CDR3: CASSYLLPRDLNEQFF.